This TCR beta chain was sequenced during a study of blood T cell repertoires in COVID-19. Study as a whole: Samples came from the United States, Italy and Spain, spanning acute and convalescent COVID-19.

Cohorts were based on clinical histories the participants reported. What the recovered Cohort 3 donors had was two negative PCRs, clearance, or symptom resolution. As originally analysed: Amplification from reference gene primers served as the basis for estimated nucleated cell counts. The table came from immunoSEQ multiplex PCR; TCRdb's copy has only in-frame clones and leaves some out. V and J calls and clone size follow that table, whereas D and trimming were derived from the DNA. The sample has fewer than 350,000 clones, under 90% seen once; the top ten hold 4.5% to 5.5%. The TCR was taken from a man aged 55-75 years who had recovered from COVID-19. Sequencing was performed on PBMCs or T cells enriched from blood (not recorded which).

CDR3 protein: CASSKVWGQFRGYTF. CDR3 sequence (DNA): TGTGCCAGCAGCAAAGTATGGGGACAGTTCAGGGGCTACACCTTC. The V gene is TRBV21-1, the J gene TRBJ1-2; the table names TRBD1, a call not compared with the DNA. TRBV21-1 is marked as a pseudogene. CDR3 length equals 15 residues.